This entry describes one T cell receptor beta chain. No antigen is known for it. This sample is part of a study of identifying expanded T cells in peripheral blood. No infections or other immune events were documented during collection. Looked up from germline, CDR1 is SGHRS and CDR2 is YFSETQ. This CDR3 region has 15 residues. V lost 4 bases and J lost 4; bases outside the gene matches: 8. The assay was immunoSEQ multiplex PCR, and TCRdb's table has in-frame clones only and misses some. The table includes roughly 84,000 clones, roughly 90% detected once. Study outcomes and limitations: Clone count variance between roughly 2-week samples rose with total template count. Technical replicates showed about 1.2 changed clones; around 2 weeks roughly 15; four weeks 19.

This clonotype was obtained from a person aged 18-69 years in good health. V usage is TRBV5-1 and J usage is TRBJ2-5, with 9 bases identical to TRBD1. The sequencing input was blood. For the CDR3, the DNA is TGCGCCAGCAGCGCCCGTACAGGGGGCCTAGAGACCCAGTACTTC. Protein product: CASSARTGGLETQYF.